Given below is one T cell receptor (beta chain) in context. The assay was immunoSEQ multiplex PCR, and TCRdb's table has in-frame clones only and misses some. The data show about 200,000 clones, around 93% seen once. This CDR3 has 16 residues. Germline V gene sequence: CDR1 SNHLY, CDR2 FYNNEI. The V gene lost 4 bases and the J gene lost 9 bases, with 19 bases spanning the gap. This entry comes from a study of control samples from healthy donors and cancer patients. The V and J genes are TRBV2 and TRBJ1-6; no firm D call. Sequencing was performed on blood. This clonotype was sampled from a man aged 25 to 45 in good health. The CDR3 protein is CASSAQAGILSSPLHF. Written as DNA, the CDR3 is TGTGCCAGCAGTGCCCAGGCAGGAATTTTAAGTTCACCCCTCCACTTT.